The entry below gives a single T cell receptor beta chain sequence along with its context. Its antigen is not identified. These data originate in a study of cytomegalovirus exposure and HLA in healthy donors. Germline V gene data show CDR1 as MDHEN and CDR2 as SYDVKM. This CDR3 has 12 amino acids. V lost 6 bases and J lost 4; bases outside the gene matches: 1. The study, taken as a whole, reports: Judged likely to be a sequencing artifact was a cluster of highly shared sequence variants. Fewer N-insertions (relative to the 666-donor mean) were reportedly seen in an Asian-associated ancestry cluster in a later analysis.

PCR employed 60 Vbeta and 13 Jbeta primers. Generated by immunoSEQ multiplex PCR, the TCRdb table keeps only in-frame clones and is missing some. The table shows around 160,000 clones, with roughly 77% occurring only once. Sequencing input: PBMCs. J is TRBJ1-2 and V is TRBV28; 8 nucleotides match TRBD1. This receptor was obtained from a woman between 40 and 50 years old in good health and CMV-seropositive. CDR3 DNA sequence: TGTGCCAGCAGCGGGACAGGCTATGGCTACACCTTC. It specifies CASSGTGYGYTF.